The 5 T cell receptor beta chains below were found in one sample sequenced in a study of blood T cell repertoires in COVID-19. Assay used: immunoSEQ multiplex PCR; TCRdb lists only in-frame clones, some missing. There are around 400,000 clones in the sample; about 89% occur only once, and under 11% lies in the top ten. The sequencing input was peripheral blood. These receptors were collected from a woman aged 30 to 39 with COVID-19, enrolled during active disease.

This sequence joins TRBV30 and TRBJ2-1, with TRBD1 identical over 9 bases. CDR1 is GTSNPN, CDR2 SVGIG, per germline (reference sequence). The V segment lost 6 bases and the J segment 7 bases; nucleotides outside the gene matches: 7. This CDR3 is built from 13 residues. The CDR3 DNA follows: TGTGCCTGTGGGACAGGGCGCGTAAATGAGCAGTTCTTC. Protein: CACGTGRVNEQFF.

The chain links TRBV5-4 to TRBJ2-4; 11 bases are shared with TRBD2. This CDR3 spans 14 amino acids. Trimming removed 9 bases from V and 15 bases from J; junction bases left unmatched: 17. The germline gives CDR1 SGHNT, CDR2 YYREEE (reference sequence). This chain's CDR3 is CAIRPGLADSVRYF. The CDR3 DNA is TGTGCCATCCGACCGGGACTAGCGGATTCGGTGCGGTACTTC. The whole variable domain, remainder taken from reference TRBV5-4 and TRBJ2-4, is ETGVTQSPTHLIKTRGQQVTLRCSSQSGHNTVSWYQQALGQGPQFIFQYYREEENGRGNFPPRFSGLQFPNYSSELNVNALELDDSALYLCAIRPGLADSVRYFGAGTRLSVL.

The CDR3 DNA sequence: TGCGCCAGCAGCTTGGGGGAGAGTGAAAAACTGTTTTTT. Encoded protein: CASSLGESEKLFF. The rearrangement links TRBV5-1 to TRBJ1-4; D remains ambiguous. V dropped 0 bases and J dropped 7 bases, with 7 bases sitting between them. The CDR3 runs 13 residues. Germline V gives CDR1 SGHRS, CDR2 YFSETQ.

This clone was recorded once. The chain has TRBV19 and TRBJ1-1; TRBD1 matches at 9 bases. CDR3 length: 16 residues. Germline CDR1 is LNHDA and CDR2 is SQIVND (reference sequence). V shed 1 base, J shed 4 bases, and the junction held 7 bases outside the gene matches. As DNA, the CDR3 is TGTGCCAGTAGTATAGCCCAGACAGGGGGGTCCACTGAAGCTTTCTTT. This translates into CASSIAQTGGSTEAFF.

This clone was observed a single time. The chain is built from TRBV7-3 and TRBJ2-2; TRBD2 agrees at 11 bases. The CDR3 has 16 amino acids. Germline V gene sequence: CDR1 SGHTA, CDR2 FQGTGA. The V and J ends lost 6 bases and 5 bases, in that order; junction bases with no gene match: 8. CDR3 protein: CASSLAGGPRTGELFF. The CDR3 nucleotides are TGTGCCAGCAGTCTAGCGGGAGGCCCGAGGACCGGGGAGCTGTTTTTT.